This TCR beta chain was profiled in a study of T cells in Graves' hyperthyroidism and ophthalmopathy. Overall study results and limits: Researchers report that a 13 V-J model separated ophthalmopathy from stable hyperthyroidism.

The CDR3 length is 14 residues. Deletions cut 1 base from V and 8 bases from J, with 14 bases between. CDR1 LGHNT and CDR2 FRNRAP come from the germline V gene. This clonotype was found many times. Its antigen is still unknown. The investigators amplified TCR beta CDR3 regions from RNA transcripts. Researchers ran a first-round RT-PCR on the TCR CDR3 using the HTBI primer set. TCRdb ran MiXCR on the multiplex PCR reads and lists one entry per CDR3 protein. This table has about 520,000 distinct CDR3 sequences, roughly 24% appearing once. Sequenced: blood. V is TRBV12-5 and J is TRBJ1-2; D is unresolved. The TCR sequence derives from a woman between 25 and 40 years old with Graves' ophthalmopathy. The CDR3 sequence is CASGLGPQSQGYTF. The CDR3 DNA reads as TGTGCTAGTGGTTTGGGCCCACAGTCCCAAGGCTACACCTTC.